The clone carrying this TCR beta chain was observed a single time. Its antigen is as yet unknown. This CDR3 contains 16 residues. The entry originates in a study of cytomegalovirus exposure and HLA in healthy donors. The study's findings and limits: The listing of approximately 160 TCR beta chains classed them as cytomegalovirus-associated.

With 60 Vbeta and 13 Jbeta primers, the PCR was carried out. Original processing methods: Counted up in a later analysis, unique TCR beta chains came to some 75 million, with some 9.9 million shared. The repertoire was sequenced with immunoSEQ multiplex PCR; TCRdb's copy has only in-frame clones and lacks some. V and J calls plus clone size are reproduced from that table; the DNA served to infer D and trimming. The repertoire holds 50,000 to 55,000 clones, with 72% as singletons. Sequencing was performed on PBMCs. This receptor was obtained from a woman between 45 and 60 years old in good health and CMV-seropositive. The rearrangement links TRBV21-1 to TRBJ1-1. TRBV21-1 is marked as a pseudogene. CDR3 sequence reads: CASSKEEGTPAFEAFF. CDR3 sequence (DNA): TGTGCCAGCAGCAAAGAAGAGGGAACCCCAGCCTTTGAGGCTTTCTTT.